This T cell receptor (beta chain) came from a study of sequential checkpoint blockade in melanoma. Study-wide context: Arm A got nivolumab then ipilimumab; arm B the reverse, 1:1.

This CDR3 is 14 amino acids long. V lost 5 bases and J 3 bases, leaving 14 bases between the germline ends. The V gene's germline CDR1 is MGHDK and CDR2 SYGVNS. The assay was immunoSEQ multiplex PCR, and TCRdb's table has in-frame clones only and misses some. Of around 26,000 clones listed, around 73% are singletons. Treatment: randomized to nivolumab then ipilimumab (arm A) or the reverse (arm B). None of the patients previously received DNA-damaging chemotherapy. Live CD3+CD8+ CD19− CD56− cells were sorted from PBMCs. Sequencing was performed on CD8+ T cells sorted from blood (inferred from file names), taken from a patient given nivolumab and ipilimumab in sequence. This TCR derives from a human donor with melanoma. The chain links TRBV25-1 to TRBJ2-7, with D perhaps matching TRBD2 (5 bases). This CDR3 reads CASSSDPEGYEQYF. In DNA, the CDR3 is TGTGCCAGCAGTTCGGACCCAGAGGGCTACGAGCAGTACTTC.